This T cell receptor (beta chain) was captured in a study of blood T cell repertoires in COVID-19. This clone was seen only once. The length of the CDR3 is 14 residues. CDR1 is SQVTM and CDR2 is ANQGSEA in the germline V gene. Trimming took 5 bases from V and 1 from J, leaving 11 bases between them. In the original analysis: Nucleated cell counts were estimated from reference gene primer amplification. Clones were read by immunoSEQ multiplex PCR, and TCRdb kept only the in-frame ones, dropping some. D and trimming come from the DNA, and the V and J calls and clone size come from that table. The table includes around 260,000 clones, about 87% detected once.

The sequencing sample was made of peripheral blood. This TCR was recovered from a woman between 50 and 59 years old with acute or convalescent COVID-19. The genes are TRBV29-1 and TRBJ1-4; no clear D. The CDR3 coding sequence is TGCAGCGTTTATCACCGGAGAACTAATGAAAAACTGTTTTTT. Translation gives CSVYHRRTNEKLFF.